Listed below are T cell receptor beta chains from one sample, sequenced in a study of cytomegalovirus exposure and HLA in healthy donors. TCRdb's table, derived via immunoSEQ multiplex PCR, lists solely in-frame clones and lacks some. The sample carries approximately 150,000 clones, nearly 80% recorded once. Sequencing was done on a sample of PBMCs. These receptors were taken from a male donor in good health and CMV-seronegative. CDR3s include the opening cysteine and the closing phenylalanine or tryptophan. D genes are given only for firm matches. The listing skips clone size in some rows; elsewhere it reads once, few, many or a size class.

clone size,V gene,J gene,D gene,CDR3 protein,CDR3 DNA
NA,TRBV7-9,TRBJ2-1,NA,CSSSLTSTTYNEQFF,TGTTCCAGCAGCCTGACTAGTACCACTTACAATGAGCAGTTCTTC
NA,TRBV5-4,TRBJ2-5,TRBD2,CAGSLAGVQETQYF,TGTGCCGGCAGCTTAGCGGGGGTCCAAGAGACCCAGTACTTC
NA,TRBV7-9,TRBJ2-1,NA,CASSSTSDEQFF,TGTGCCAGCAGCTCCACTTCGGATGAGCAGTTCTTC
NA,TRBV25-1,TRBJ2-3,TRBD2,CASSEALGAGASTDTQYF,TGTGCCAGCAGTGAAGCCCTCGGAGCGGGAGCTAGCACAGATACGCAGTATTTT
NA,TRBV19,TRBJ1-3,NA,CASSIDQRTSGNTIYF,TGTGCCAGTAGTATAGATCAGCGAACCTCTGGAAACACCATATATTTT
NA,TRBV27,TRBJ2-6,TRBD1,CASSPDRVTGANVLTF,TGTGCCAGCAGCCCGGACAGGGTTACTGGGGCCAACGTCCTGACTTTC
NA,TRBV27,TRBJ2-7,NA,CASSLTGLRPSYEQYF,TGTGCCAGCAGTTTAACAGGTTTGCGTCCCAGCTACGAGCAGTACTTC
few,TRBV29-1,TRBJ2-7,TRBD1,CSVGSLGQGVSEQYF,TGCAGCGTTGGGAGCCTTGGACAGGGCGTTTCCGAGCAGTACTTC
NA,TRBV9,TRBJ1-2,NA,CASSVGEGEGAYGYTF,TGTGCCAGCAGCGTAGGAGAAGGCGAGGGTGCCTATGGCTACACCTTC
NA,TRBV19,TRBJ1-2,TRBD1,CASSTPGQVNYGYTF,TGTGCCAGTAGTACACCGGGACAGGTCAACTATGGCTACACCTTC
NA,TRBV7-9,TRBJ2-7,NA,CASSLGVGLVAQQYF,TGTGCCAGCAGCTTGGGCGTAGGGCTAGTAGCGCAGCAGTACTTC
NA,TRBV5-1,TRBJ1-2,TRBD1,CASSLAGQGARYGYTF,TGCGCCAGCAGCTTGGCCGGGCAGGGGGCGCGGTATGGCTACACCTTC
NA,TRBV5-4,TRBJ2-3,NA,CASSSRYTDTQYF,TGTGCCAGCAGCTCGAGATACACAGATACGCAGTATTTT
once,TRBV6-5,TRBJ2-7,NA,CASSRERVYEQYF,TGTGCCAGCAGTCGCGAACGTGTCTACGAGCAGTACTTC
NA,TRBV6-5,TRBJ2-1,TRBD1,CASSLQGAEAEQFF,TGTGCCAGCAGTCTACAGGGGGCCGAGGCTGAGCAGTTCTTC
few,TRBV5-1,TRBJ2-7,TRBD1,CASSLDPGTVAYEQYF,TGCGCCAGCAGCTTGGATCCCGGGACAGTTGCCTACGAGCAGTACTTC
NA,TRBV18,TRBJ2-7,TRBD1,CASSPGTESEQYF,TGTGCCAGCTCACCCGGGACAGAGTCCGAGCAGTACTTC
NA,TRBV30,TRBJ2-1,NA,CAWSGREQFF,TGTGCCTGGAGCGGTCGTGAGCAGTTCTTC
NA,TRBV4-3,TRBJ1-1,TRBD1,CASSQDQATGANTEAFF,TGCGCCAGCAGCCAAGATCAAGCAACAGGGGCGAACACTGAAGCTTTCTTT
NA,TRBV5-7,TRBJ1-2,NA,CASSRILYGYTF,TGTGCCAGCTCCAGGATTCTCTATGGCTACACCTTC
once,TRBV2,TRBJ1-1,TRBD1,CASRGDRAPEAFF,TGTGCCAGCAGGGGGGACAGGGCCCCTGAAGCTTTCTTT
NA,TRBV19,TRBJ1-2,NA,CASSKGANGYTF,TGTGCCAGTAGTAAAGGGGCTAATGGCTACACCTTC
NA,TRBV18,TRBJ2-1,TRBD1,CASNQGAGEQFF,TGTGCCAGCAACCAGGGGGCGGGGGAGCAGTTCTTC
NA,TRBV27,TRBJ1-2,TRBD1,CASSLQGALGGYTF,TGTGCCAGCAGTTTACAGGGGGCGCTGGGTGGCTACACCTTC
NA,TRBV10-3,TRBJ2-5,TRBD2,CAISYGTSGGQETQYF,TGTGCCATCAGCTACGGGACTAGCGGGGGCCAAGAGACCCAGTACTTC
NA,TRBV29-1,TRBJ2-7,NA,CSVEAADRSSYEQYF,TGCAGCGTTGAAGCCGCCGACAGAAGCTCCTACGAGCAGTACTTC
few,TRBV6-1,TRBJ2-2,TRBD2,CASSVKPGLAGAWNTGELFF,TGTGCCAGCAGTGTAAAGCCGGGACTAGCGGGGGCCTGGAACACCGGGGAGCTGTTTTTT
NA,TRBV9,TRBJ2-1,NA,CASSAATRLVGNEQFF,TGTGCCAGCAGCGCCGCAACACGACTAGTCGGGAATGAGCAGTTCTTC
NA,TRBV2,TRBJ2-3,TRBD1,CASSATTGGQTDTQYF,TGTGCCAGCAGTGCCACGACAGGGGGGCAGACAGATACGCAGTATTTT
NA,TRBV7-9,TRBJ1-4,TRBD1,CASSSSGTVSEKLFF,TGTGCCAGCAGCTCATCCGGGACAGTGAGTGAAAAACTGTTTTTT
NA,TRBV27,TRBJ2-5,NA,CASSSLQGSVQETQYF,TGTGCCAGCAGTTCCCTACAGGGTTCGGTCCAAGAGACCCAGTACTTC
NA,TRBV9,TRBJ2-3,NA,CASSAASADTQYF,TGTGCCAGCAGCGCCGCTAGCGCTGATACGCAGTATTTT
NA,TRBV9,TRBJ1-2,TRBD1,CASSTTGTGVGGYTF,TGTGCCAGCAGCACGACAGGGACAGGAGTGGGGGGCTACACCTTC
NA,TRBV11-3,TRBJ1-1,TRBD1,CASNRGQGTEAFF,TGTGCCAGCAATAGGGGACAGGGCACTGAAGCTTTCTTT
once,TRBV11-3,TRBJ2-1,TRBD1,CASSHRDRAHNEQFF,TGTGCCAGCAGCCACCGGGACAGGGCCCACAATGAGCAGTTCTTC
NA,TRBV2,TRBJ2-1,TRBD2,CASSFSPAGGGINNEQFF,TGTGCCAGCAGTTTTTCCCCGGCTGGGGGGGGGATAAACAATGAGCAGTTCTTC
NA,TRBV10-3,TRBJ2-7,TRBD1,CAIRSTGEIYEQYF,TGTGCCATCAGATCAACAGGGGAGATCTACGAGCAGTACTTC
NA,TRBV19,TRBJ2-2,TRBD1,CASSTLDRVNTGELFF,TGTGCCAGTAGTACCTTGGACAGGGTGAACACCGGGGAGCTGTTTTTT
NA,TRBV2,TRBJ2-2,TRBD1,CASSGQGRNTGELFF,TGTGCCAGCAGTGGACAGGGGAGAAACACCGGGGAGCTGTTTTTT
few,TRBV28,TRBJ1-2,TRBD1,CASRPTGTAYGYTF,TGTGCCAGCAGACCCACCGGGACAGCCTATGGCTACACCTTC
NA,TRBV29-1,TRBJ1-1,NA,CSAQRGGSAEAFF,TGCAGCGCCCAAAGGGGGGGGAGCGCTGAAGCTTTCTTT
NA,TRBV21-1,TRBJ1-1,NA,CASSSASGGSEKAFF,TGTGCCAGCAGCAGCGCCTCCGGGGGGTCCGAGAAAGCTTTCTTT
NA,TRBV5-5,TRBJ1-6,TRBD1,CASSLGWDRGNSPLHF,TGTGCCAGCAGCTTGGGATGGGACAGGGGCAATTCACCCCTCCACTTT
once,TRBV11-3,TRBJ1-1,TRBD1,CASSPRQGPNTEAFF,TGTGCCAGCAGCCCACGACAGGGCCCGAACACTGAAGCTTTCTTT
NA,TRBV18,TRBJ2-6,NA,CASSALPSGANVLTF,TGTGCCAGCTCTGCACTGCCCTCTGGGGCCAACGTCCTGACTTTC
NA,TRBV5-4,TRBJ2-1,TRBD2,CASSLASGRASSYNEQFF,TGTGCCAGCAGCTTGGCTAGCGGGAGGGCCAGCTCCTACAATGAGCAGTTCTTC
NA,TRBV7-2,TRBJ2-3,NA,CASSLVGYAGDTQYF,TGTGCCAGCAGCTTAGTAGGATATGCGGGAGATACGCAGTATTTT
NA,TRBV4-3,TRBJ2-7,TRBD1,CASSQGTGRYEQYF,TGCGCCAGCAGCCAAGGGACAGGGAGGTACGAGCAGTACTTC
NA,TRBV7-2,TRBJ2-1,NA,CASSLGPNNEQFF,TGTGCCAGCTCCTTGGGGCCCAACAATGAGCAGTTCTTC
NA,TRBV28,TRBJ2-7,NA,CASRGSLVSYEQYF,TGTGCCAGCAGGGGCAGCCTTGTCTCCTACGAGCAGTACTTC
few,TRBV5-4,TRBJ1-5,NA,CASSLVYQDNQPQHF,TGTGCCAGCAGCTTGGTGTACCAGGACAATCAGCCCCAGCATTTT
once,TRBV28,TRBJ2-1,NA,CASSLDTYNEQFF,TGTGCCAGCAGTTTAGACACATACAATGAGCAGTTCTTC
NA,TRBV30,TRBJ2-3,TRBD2,CAWSRGLATGTQYF,TGTGCCTGGAGTAGGGGACTAGCCACAGGTACGCAGTATTTT
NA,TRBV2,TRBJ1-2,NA,CASSPGTAYYGYTF,TGTGCCAGCAGTCCCGGGACTGCTTACTATGGCTACACCTTC
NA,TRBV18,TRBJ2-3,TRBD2,CASSPPSGRTDTQYF,TGTGCCAGCTCACCACCTAGCGGGCGCACAGATACGCAGTATTTT
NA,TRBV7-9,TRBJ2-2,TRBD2,CASTQAGGTGELFF,TGTGCCAGCACCCAGGCGGGAGGTACCGGGGAGCTGTTTTTT
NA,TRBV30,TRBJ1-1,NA,CAWISEWATEAFF,TGTGCCTGGATAAGTGAGTGGGCCACTGAAGCTTTCTTT
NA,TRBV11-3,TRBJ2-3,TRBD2,CASSLDGNLAGGDTQYF,TGTGCCAGCAGCTTAGACGGAAATTTAGCGGGAGGAGATACGCAGTATTTT
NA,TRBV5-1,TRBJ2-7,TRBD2,CASSSTSGSYEQYF,TGCGCCAGCAGCTCGACTAGCGGGAGCTACGAGCAGTACTTC
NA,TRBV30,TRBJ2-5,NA,CAWGTGGSETQYF,TGTGCCTGGGGTACGGGGGGCAGTGAGACCCAGTACTTC